This entry is about one T cell receptor beta chain. These data belong to a study of T cell responses to AZD1222 COVID-19 vaccine. Germline V gene data show CDR1 as MRHNA and CDR2 as SNTAGT. V was shortened by 4 bases and J by 0 bases, with 16 bases between the two germline ends. The CDR3 covers 18 residues. The assay was immunoSEQ multiplex PCR, and TCRdb's table has in-frame clones only and misses some. This table has 120,000 to 150,000 clones, about nine tenths appearing once. This sequence originates from an adult in good health. Specimen: peripheral blood, collected on day 0 of MenACWY control vaccination. The chain is built from TRBV6-4 and TRBJ1-6; perhaps TRBD1 as D (6 bases). The CDR3 nucleotides read TGTGCCAGCAGTGTCCCTAGGGGGGGGAGCTCCTATAATTCACCCCTCCACTTT. It yields the protein CASSVPRGGSSYNSPLHF.